This T cell receptor beta chain was profiled in a study of OX40 agonist ivuxolimab in advanced cancers. The CDR3 has 15 amino acids. V lost 1 base, J lost 9 bases, and 6 bases stayed unmatched. Germline loops: CDR1 LGHNA, CDR2 YNFKEQ. Sequenced by immunoSEQ multiplex PCR; TCRdb stores in-frame clones only, minus some. There are roughly 28,000 clones in the sample; 75% to 85% occur only once, and less than 25% lies in the top ten. The chain carries TRBV4-2 and TRBJ2-1; 10 nucleotides agree with TRBD1. The sequence was collected from an adult with an advanced solid tumor such as melanoma, head and neck, liver or kidney cancer. The sample was CD4+ or CD8+ T cells sorted from blood, taken in a trial of the OX40 agonist ivuxolimab. The CDR3 loop reads CASSQGQGARGEQFF. The DNA of the CDR3 is TGTGCCAGCAGCCAAGGACAGGGGGCGCGAGGTGAGCAGTTCTTC.